This record covers a single TCR beta chain. Its antigen is unidentified. This sample was taken from a study of shared clonotypes between healthy human individuals. Study outcomes and limitations: Estimated richness values were generally larger in naive subsets than in memory subsets. Even with large depth, rarefaction showed that sorted-subset sequencing was incomplete. The naive CD4 repertoires of four donors were compared, and 5% to 6.5% of clonotypes were shared.

Germline lookup yields CDR1 SNHLY and CDR2 FYNNEI. Trimming removed 4 bases from V and 6 bases from J, with 16 bases in between. This CDR3 has 15 residues. In replicate PCRs of sorted subsets, approximately 210 ng DNA, roughly 31,000 T cell genomes, was used. Produced via immunoSEQ multiplex PCR; TCRdb's table is partial and in-frame only. Of 2.3 million or so clones listed, just over 90% were seen once; the top ten hold approximately 0.4%. The rearrangement links TRBV2 to TRBJ1-5, with D perhaps matching TRBD1 (5 bases). The TCR comes from a man aged 18 to 29 in good health. Some clones in this sample may be carry-over from other donors' samples. Sequencing was carried out using naive CD4+ T cells from PBMCs. Described subset: CD45RA+ positively selected. CDR3 amino acids: CASSANRDDPQPQHF. The CDR3 DNA follows: TGTGCCAGCAGTGCAAACCGGGACGATCCTCAGCCCCAGCATTTT. Together with reference TRBV2 and TRBJ1-5, the CDR3 gives the full variable domain: EPEVTQTPSHQVTQMGQEVILRCVPISNHLYFYWYRQILGQKVEFLVSFYNNEISEKSEIFDDQFSVERPDGSNFTLKIRSTKLEDSAMYFCASSANRDDPQPQHFGDGTRLSIL.